This T cell receptor beta chain was identified during a study of CD8 T cells in Susac syndrome. Per germline, CDR1 SEHNR and CDR2 FQNEAQ (reference sequence). Germline trimming cut 5 bases from V and 2 bases from J; bases unmatched to any gene: 5. The CDR3 is made up of 14 amino acids. Random hexamers were used to reverse transcribe about 0.45 to 1 ug of RNA. The method of amplification for TCR beta CDR3 was immunoSEQ multiplex PCR, covering 54 Vbeta and 13 Jbeta. From the immunoSEQ multiplex PCR reads, TCRdb called clonotypes with MiXCR, one entry per CDR3 protein. The profile covers 250,000 to 300,000 distinct CDR3 sequences, with roughly 85% appearing a single time and over 0.1% taken by the ten largest. TCR beta sequencing was performed on blood CD8+ and CD4+ T cells. Isolation of CD8+ and CD4+ T cells was performed negatively, whereas enrichment of TEMRA cells was done by FACS.

The clonotype comes from a human donor with multiple sclerosis. The V and J genes are TRBV7-9 and TRBJ2-7; 8 nucleotides line up with TRBD1. The sequencing input was CD8+ T cells from PBMCs. CDR3 sequence (DNA): TGTGCCAGCAGCAGACCGGACAGGGCCTACGAGCAGTACTTC. Protein product: CASSRPDRAYEQYF.